This entry lists 16 T cell receptor beta chains sequenced from one sample in a study of T cells in Graves' hyperthyroidism and ophthalmopathy (dated by TCRdb to the late 2010s). The library was produced with multiplex PCR. Sequencing took place on an Illumina HiSeq 2000. Amplification of TCR beta CDR3 regions was carried out from RNA transcripts. For the first round of RT-PCR on the TCR CDR3, the HTBI primer set was used together with the Qiagen OneStep RT-PCR kit. The public reads were reprocessed in TCRdb via fastp at Q25 and MiXCR, keeping in-frame beta chains. Under each unique CDR3 protein, matching rows form one entry showing the most common genes and DNA. The sample table lists 660,000 or so distinct CDR3 sequences, 40% to 55% of them with a count of one. The ten largest clones add up to under 8% of the sample. The sample consisted of peripheral blood or thyroid tissue (not recorded which). The origin of the receptors is an adult man with Graves' disease, either hyperthyroidism or ophthalmopathy (not recorded which).

Notes on this clonotype: A single base separates this from a much larger clone, so it may be a read error. The genes are TRBV10-3 and TRBJ2-7, with D perhaps matching TRBD1 (5 bases). The germline CDR1 and CDR2 sequences are ENHRY and SYGVKD. The CDR3 loop spans 14 amino acids. Trimming took off 7 bases at V and 3 bases at J, with 16 bases between the two ends. The CDR3 is CAIMSATVDYEQYF. The CDR3 DNA is TGTGCCATCATGTCCGCGACAGTGGACTACGAGCAGTACTTC.

The table lists this clonotype with a few counts. The chain is built from TRBV29-1 and TRBJ1-1; D not resolved. Germline loops: CDR1 SQVTM, CDR2 ANQGSEA. V was clipped by 3 bases and J by 8 bases, with 13 bases between them. The CDR3 extends over 12 amino acids. This CDR3 reads CSVDGSLHEAFF. The CDR3 bases are TGCAGCGTTGACGGGTCCCTTCACGAAGCTTTCTTT.

This rearrangement joins TRBV6-1 to TRBJ1-2; 10 bases fit TRBD1. The CDR3 is 12 residues long. Germline CDR1 and CDR2: MNHNS and SASEGT. CDR3 sequence reads: CARDWTGGGYTF. CDR3 nucleotide sequence: TGTGCTAGAGATTGGACAGGGGGTGGCTACACCTTC.

V gene TRBV20-1 combines with J gene TRBJ2-7; D not certain. Germline V gene data show CDR1 as DFQATT and CDR2 as SNEGSKA (reference sequence). V lost 1 base and J 0 bases, leaving 4 bases between the germline ends. CDR3 size: 12 residues. CDR3 DNA: TGCAGTGCTAGAGTATCCTCCTACGAGCAGTACTTC. Translated, it gives CSARVSSYEQYF.

The genes are TRBV19 and TRBJ1-3; D call uncertain. Germline V gene data show CDR1 as LNHDA and CDR2 as SQIVND (reference sequence). The CDR3 sequence is 11 residues long. The V end lost 8 bases, the J end lost 4 bases, and 6 bases lay between the germline ends. CDR3 coding DNA: TGTGCCAGTGGCCTCGGAAACACCATATATTTT. Its translation is CASGLGNTIYF.

This clonotype came up a few times. The chain links TRBV29-1 to TRBJ2-7; 8 bases line up with TRBD2. The CDR3 length is 15 residues. Germline assignment: CDR1 SQVTM and CDR2 ANQGSEA. V dropped 0 bases and J dropped 1; count of bases not matched to a gene: 5. The CDR3 here is CSVEDGGGPSYEQYF. CDR3 nucleotide sequence: TGCAGCGTTGAAGACGGGGGGGGGCCGTCCTACGAGCAGTACTTC.

CDR3 in DNA: TGCGCCAGCAGTTACTCATGGGGGACCGGGGAGCTGTTTTTT. Translating gives CASSYSWGTGELFF. The rearrangement uses TRBV10-2 and TRBJ2-2, with D perhaps being TRBD1 or TRBD2 (5 bases each). The germline V and J ends were trimmed by 5 bases and 5 bases, with 12 bases remaining between them. CDR3 length: 14 amino acids. Germline CDR1 and CDR2: WSHSY and SAAADI.

This clonotype was seen a few times. The V gene is TRBV20-1, the J gene TRBJ2-7; D is perhaps TRBD2 (5 bases). The CDR3 covers 16 residues. CDR1 and CDR2 from the germline V gene are DFQATT and SNEGSKA (reference sequence). V was shortened by 0 bases and J by 1 base, with 16 bases between the two germline ends. The CDR3 protein is CSAREGRWAHSYEQYF. The CDR3 region has the DNA TGCAGTGCTAGAGAGGGGAGATGGGCCCATTCCTACGAGCAGTACTTC.

This clonotype was seen ten or more times. An end of the junction does not agree with germline; a read error may underlie this. Here the CDR3 reads CSVEGQRKNTEAFF. The CDR3 DNA reads as TGCAGCGTGGAAGGACAGAGGAAGAACACTGAAGCTTTCTTT. The rearrangement uses TRBV29-1 and TRBJ1-1, with a possible D match to TRBD1 (6 bases). CDR3 size: 14 residues. Germline assignment: CDR1 SQVTM and CDR2 ANQGSEA.

The sample holds a few counts of this clonotype. This chain connects TRBV15 to TRBJ1-3; D unresolved. Germline values: CDR1 LNHNV, CDR2 YYDKDF (reference sequence). The length of the CDR3 is 9 residues. V lost 6 bases and J 8 bases, leaving 2 bases between the germline ends. The DNA for the CDR3 is TGTGCCACCAGAGACACCATATATTTT. As protein: CATRDTIYF.

This chain joins TRBV25-1 and TRBJ1-2; D is undetermined. Trimming shortened V by 6 bases and J by 0 bases, and 14 bases separated the two germline ends. Looked up from germline, CDR1 is MGHDK and CDR2 is SYGVNS. The CDR3 totals 15 residues. The CDR3 sequence: CASSQAGKTNYGYTF. CDR3 coding DNA: TGTGCCAGCAGCCAAGCCGGGAAGACTAACTATGGCTACACCTTC.

In its sample, this clonotype was seen many times. This chain connects TRBV9 to TRBJ1-1, with D perhaps matching TRBD1 (5 bases). The CDR3 spans 14 residues. The V gene's germline CDR1 is SGDLS and CDR2 YYNGEE. The germline V and J ends were trimmed by 0 bases and 4 bases, with 10 bases remaining between them. CDR3 protein: CASSVDPGFTEAFF. CDR3 DNA: TGTGCCAGCAGCGTAGACCCAGGGTTCACTGAAGCTTTCTTT.

The J gene is TRBJ1-5, the V gene TRBV7-9, with D hard to call. The length of the CDR3 is 13 residues. Germline CDR1 is SEHNR and CDR2 is FQNEAQ (reference sequence). V lost 2 bases and J 7 bases, leaving 9 bases between the germline ends. This CDR3 is CASSLLHDQPQHF. The CDR3 DNA reads as TGTGCCAGCAGCTTACTACATGACCAGCCCCAGCATTTT.

Remarks on this clonotype: A much larger clone sits a single nucleotide away, making a read error possible. The J gene is TRBJ2-7, the V gene TRBV19; D is perhaps TRBD1 (5 bases). With 4 bases removed from V and 7 bases from J, the gap between germline ends came to 11 bases. Germline-derived CDR1 and CDR2 are LNHDA and SQIVND (reference sequence). The CDR3 has 12 residues. CDR3 bases: TGTGCCAGTAGTAGGGCAGGGCTTGAGCAGTACTTC. Its translation is CASSRAGLEQYF.

This clonotype has just one count. The chain combines TRBV29-1 with TRBJ1-2; TRBD1 might be the D (6 bases). Trimming removed 8 bases at V and 4 bases at J, with 17 bases between. Germline CDR1 and CDR2: SQVTM and ANQGSEA. The CDR3 covers 13 residues. CDR3 coding DNA: TGCAGCTTGGGTCAGGGGCCTCTCTATGGCTACACCTTC. This translates into CSLGQGPLYGYTF.

This sequence joins TRBV12-3 or TRBV12-4 and TRBJ2-2; D not resolved. This CDR3 has 14 amino acids. Between the trimmed V and J ends, which lost 7 bases and 1 base, there was a span of 10 bases. The CDR3 region has the DNA TGTGCCAGCACCCCGACTGGGAACACCGGGGAGCTGTTTTTT. Translated, it gives CASTPTGNTGELFF.